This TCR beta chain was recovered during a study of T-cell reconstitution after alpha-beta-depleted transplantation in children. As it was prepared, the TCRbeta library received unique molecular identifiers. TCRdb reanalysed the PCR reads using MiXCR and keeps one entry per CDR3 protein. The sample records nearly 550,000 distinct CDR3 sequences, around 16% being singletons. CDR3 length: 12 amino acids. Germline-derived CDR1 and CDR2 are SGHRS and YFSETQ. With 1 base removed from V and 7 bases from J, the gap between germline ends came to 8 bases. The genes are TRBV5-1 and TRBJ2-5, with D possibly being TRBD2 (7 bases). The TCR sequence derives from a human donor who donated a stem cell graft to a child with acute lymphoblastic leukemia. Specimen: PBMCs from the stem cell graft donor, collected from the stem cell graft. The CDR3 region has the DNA TGCGCCAGCAGCTTGCGGGGGGCGACCCAGTACTTC. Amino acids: CASSLRGATQYF.